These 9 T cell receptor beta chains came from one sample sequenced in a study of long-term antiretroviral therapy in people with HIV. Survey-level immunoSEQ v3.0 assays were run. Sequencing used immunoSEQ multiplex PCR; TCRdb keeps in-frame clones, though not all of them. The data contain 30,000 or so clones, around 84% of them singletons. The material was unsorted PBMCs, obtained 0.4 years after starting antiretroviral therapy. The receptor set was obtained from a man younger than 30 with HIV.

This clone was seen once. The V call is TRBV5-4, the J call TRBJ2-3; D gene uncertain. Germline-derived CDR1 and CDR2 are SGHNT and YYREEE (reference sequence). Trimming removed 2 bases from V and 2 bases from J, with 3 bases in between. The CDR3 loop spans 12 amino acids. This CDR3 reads CASSLITDTQYF. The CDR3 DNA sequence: TGTGCCAGCAGCTTAATCACAGATACGCAGTATTTT.

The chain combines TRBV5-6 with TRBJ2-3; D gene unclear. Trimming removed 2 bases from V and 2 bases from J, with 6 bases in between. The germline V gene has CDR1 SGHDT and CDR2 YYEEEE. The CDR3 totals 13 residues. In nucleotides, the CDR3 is TGTGCCAGCAGCTTCGACTTCACAGATACGCAGTATTTT. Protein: CASSFDFTDTQYF.

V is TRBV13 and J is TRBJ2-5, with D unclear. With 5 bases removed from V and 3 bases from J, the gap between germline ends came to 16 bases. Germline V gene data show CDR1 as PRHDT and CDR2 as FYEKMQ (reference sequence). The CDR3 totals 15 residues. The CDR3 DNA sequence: TGTGCCAGCAGCCACCGCCTCGGTAGGGAAGAGACCCAGTACTTC. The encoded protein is CASSHRLGREETQYF.

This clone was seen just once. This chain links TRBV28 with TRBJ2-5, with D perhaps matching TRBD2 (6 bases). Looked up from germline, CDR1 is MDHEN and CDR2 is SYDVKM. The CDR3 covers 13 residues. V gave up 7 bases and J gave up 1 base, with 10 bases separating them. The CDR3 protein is CASIREPQETQYF. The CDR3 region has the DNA TGTGCCAGCATCCGGGAGCCCCAAGAGACCCAGTACTTC.

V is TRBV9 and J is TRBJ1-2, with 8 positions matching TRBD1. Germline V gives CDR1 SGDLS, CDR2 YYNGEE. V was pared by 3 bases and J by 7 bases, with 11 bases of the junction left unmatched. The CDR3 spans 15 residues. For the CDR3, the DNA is TGTGCCAGCAGCGCCAACAGGGGGTACCCTGGTGGCTACACCTTC. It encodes CASSANRGYPGGYTF.

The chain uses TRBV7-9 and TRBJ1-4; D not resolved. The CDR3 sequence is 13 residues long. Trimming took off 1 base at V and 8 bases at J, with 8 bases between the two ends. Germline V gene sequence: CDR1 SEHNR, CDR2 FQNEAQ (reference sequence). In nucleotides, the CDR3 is TGTGCCAGCAGCTTAGAAAGACGCGAAAAACTGTTTTTT. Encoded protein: CASSLERREKLFF.

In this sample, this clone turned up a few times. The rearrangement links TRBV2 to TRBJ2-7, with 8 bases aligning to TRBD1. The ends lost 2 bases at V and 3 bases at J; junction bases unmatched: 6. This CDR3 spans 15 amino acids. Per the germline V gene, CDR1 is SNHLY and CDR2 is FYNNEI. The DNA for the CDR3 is TGTGCCAGCAGTGAATGGACAGGGAAAGGCTACGAGCAGTACTTC. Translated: CASSEWTGKGYEQYF.

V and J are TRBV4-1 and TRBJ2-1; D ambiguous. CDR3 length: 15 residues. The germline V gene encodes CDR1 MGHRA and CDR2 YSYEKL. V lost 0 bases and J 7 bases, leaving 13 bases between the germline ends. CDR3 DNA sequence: TGCGCCAGCAGCCAAGACAACTTTGCCCCTAATGAGCAGTTCTTC. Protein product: CASSQDNFAPNEQFF.

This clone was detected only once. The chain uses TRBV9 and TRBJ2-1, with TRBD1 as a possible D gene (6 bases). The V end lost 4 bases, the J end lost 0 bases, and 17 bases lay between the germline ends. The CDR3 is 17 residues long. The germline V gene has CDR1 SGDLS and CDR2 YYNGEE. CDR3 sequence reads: CASSINRVLSSYNEQFF. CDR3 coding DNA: TGTGCCAGCAGCATCAACAGGGTTCTTAGCTCCTACAATGAGCAGTTCTTC.